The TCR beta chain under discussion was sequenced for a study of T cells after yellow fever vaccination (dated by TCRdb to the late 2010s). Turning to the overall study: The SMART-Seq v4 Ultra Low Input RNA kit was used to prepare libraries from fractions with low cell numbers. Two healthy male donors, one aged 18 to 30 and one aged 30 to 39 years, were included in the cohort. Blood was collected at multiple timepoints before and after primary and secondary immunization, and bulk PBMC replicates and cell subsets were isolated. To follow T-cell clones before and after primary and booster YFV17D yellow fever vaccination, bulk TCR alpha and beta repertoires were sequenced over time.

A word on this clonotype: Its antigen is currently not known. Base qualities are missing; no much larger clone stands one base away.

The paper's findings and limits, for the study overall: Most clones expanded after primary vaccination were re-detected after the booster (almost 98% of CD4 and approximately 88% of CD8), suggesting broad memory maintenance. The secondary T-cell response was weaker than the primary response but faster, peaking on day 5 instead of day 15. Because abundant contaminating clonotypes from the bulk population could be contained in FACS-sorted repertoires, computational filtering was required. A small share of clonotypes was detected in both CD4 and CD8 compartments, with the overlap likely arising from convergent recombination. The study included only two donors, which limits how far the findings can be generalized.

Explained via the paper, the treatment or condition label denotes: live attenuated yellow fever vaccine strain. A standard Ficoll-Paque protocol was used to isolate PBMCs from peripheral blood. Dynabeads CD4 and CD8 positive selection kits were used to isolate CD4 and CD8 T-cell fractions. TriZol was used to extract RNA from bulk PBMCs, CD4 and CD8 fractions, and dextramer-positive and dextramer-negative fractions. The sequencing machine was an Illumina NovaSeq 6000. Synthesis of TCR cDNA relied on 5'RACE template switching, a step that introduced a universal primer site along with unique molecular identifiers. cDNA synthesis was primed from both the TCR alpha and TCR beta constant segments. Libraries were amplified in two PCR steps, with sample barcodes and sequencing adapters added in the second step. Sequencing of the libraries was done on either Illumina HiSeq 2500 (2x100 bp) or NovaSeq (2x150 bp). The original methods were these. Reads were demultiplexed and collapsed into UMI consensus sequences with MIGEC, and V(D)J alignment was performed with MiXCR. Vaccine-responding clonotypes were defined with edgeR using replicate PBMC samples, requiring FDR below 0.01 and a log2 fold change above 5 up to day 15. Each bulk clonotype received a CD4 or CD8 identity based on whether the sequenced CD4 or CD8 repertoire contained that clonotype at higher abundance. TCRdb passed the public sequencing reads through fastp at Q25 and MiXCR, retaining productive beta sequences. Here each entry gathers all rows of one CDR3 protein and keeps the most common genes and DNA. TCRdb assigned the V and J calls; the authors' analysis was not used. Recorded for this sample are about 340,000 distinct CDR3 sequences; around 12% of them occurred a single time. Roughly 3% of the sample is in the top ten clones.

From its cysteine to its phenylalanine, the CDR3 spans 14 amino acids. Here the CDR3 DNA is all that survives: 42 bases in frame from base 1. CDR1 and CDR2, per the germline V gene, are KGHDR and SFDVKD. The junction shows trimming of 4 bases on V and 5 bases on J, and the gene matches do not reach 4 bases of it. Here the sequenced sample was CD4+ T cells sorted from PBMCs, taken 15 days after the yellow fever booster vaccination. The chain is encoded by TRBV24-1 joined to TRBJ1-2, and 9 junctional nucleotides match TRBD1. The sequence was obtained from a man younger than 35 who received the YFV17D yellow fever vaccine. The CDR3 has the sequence CATSEPGQGYGYTF. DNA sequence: TGTGCCACCAGTGAGCCGGGACAGGGATATGGCTACACCTTC.